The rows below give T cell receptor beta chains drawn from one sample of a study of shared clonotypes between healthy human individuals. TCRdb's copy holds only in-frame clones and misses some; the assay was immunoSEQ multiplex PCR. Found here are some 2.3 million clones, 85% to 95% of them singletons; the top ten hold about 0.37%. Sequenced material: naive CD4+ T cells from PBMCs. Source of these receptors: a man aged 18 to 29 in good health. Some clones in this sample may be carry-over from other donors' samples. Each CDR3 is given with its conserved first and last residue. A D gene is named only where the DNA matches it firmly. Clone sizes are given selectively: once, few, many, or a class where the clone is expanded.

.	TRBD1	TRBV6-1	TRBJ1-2	CASDGRGDGYTF	TGTGCCAGCGACGGCAGGGGGGATGGCTACACCTTC
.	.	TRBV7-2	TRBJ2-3	CASSLGLVPTDTQYF	TGTGCCAGCAGCTTAGGCCTAGTTCCCACAGATACGCAGTATTTT
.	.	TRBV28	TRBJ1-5	CASTKGTGTPQPQHF	TGTGCCAGCACAAAGGGAACAGGGACCCCACAGCCCCAGCATTTT
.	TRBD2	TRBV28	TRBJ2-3	CASSRKRWSSGSTDTQYF	TGTGCCAGCAGTCGGAAGAGATGGTCTAGCGGAAGTACAGATACGCAGTATTTT
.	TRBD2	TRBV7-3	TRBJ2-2	CASSPRDYYHTNTGELFF	TGTGCCAGCAGCCCACGGGACTATTACCACACGAACACCGGGGAGCTGTTTTTT
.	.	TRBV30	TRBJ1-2	CAWSAGSNYGYTF	TGTGCCTGGAGTGCAGGGAGTAACTATGGCTACACCTTC
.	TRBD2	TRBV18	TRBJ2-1	CASSPAGGTGEQFF	TGTGCCAGCTCCCCAGCGGGAGGAACGGGTGAGCAGTTCTTC
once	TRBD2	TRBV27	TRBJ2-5	CASSTQHTARGETQYF	TGTGCCAGCAGTACACAACATACTGCGCGGGGGGAGACCCAGTACTTC
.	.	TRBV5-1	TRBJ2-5	CASSPTPQETQYF	TGCGCCAGCAGCCCTACACCACAAGAGACCCAGTACTTC
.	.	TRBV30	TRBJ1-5	CAWSVGGSSNQPQHF	TGTGCCTGGAGTGTTGGGGGATCTAGCAATCAGCCCCAGCATTTT
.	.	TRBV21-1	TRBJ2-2	CASSSRHLHGELFF	TGTGCCAGCAGCTCCCGACACCTACACGGGGAGCTGTTTTTT
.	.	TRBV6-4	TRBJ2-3	CASSEIGSDTQYF	TGTGCCAGCAGTGAAATTGGGTCAGATACGCAGTATTTT
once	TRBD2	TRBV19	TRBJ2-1	CASSKGLAGSSYNEQFF	TGTGCCAGTAGTAAGGGACTAGCGGGAAGCTCCTACAATGAGCAGTTCTTC
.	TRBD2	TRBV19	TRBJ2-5	CASSPDFAREGGAQYF	TGTGCCAGTAGTCCCGACTTTGCGCGGGAGGGGGGGGCCCAGTACTTC
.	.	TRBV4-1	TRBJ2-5	CASSQAGVQETQYF	TGCGCCAGCAGCCAAGCGGGGGTCCAAGAGACCCAGTACTTC
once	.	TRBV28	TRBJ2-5	CASTQGQETQYF	TGTGCCAGCACCCAGGGCCAAGAGACCCAGTACTTC
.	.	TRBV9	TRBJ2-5	CASSVVGQRQETQYF	TGTGCCAGCAGCGTAGTGGGCCAAAGACAAGAGACCCAGTACTTC
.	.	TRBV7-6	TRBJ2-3	CASSLGGRLADTQYF	TGTGCCAGCAGCTTAGGGGGGAGACTTGCAGATACGCAGTATTTT
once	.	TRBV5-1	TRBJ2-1	CASRRGSEGYNEQFF	TGCGCCAGCCGCCGGGGTAGTGAGGGCTACAATGAGCAGTTCTTC
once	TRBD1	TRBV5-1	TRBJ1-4	CASSFGVEWTGAEKLFF	TGCGCCAGCAGCTTTGGAGTCGAGTGGACAGGGGCTGAAAAACTGTTTTTT
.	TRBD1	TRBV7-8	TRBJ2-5	CASVTGYQETQYF	TGTGCCAGCGTGACAGGGTACCAAGAGACCCAGTACTTC
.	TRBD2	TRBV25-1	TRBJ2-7	CASSTGGDEQYF	TGTGCCAGCAGTACGGGGGGGGACGAGCAGTACTTC
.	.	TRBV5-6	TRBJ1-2	CASSLYNDYGYTF	TGTGCCAGCAGCTTGTATAATGACTATGGCTACACCTTC
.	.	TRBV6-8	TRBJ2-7	CASSPRLYYEQYF	TGTGCCAGCAGTCCCCGGCTCTACTACGAGCAGTACTTC
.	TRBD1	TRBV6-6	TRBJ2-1	CASSYPGQGGYNEQFF	TGTGCCAGCAGTTACCCCGGACAGGGGGGCTACAATGAGCAGTTCTTC
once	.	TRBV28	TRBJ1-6	CASTVVGGRGDSPLHF	TGTGCCAGCACCGTGGTCGGGGGGCGTGGTGATTCACCCCTCCACTTT
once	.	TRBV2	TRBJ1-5	CASSAARGLSNQPQHF	TGTGCCAGCAGTGCCGCCAGGGGTCTAAGCAATCAGCCCCAGCATTTT
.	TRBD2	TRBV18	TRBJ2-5	CASSPLPGGETQYF	TGTGCCAGCTCACCATTACCGGGAGGAGAGACCCAGTACTTC
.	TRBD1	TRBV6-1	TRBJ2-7	CASSGWTGVYEQYF	TGTGCCAGCAGTGGATGGACAGGGGTCTACGAGCAGTACTTC
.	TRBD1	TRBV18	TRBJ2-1	CASSRWDRDNEQFF	TGTGCCAGCTCCCGGTGGGACAGGGACAATGAGCAGTTCTTC
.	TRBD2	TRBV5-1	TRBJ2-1	CASSQRERGYNEQFF	TGCGCCAGCAGCCAGCGGGAGAGAGGTTACAATGAGCAGTTCTTC
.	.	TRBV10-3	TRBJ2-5	CAISDDREEETQYF	TGTGCCATCAGTGACGACAGGGAGGAGGAGACCCAGTACTTC
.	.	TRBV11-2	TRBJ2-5	CASSLEVQETQYF	TGTGCCAGCAGCTTAGAAGTCCAAGAGACCCAGTACTTC
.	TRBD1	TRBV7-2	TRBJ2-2	CASSPQTGTGELFF	TGTGCCAGCAGCCCGCAGACAGGGACCGGGGAGCTGTTTTTT
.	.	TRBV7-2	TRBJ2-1	CASTLTGYNEQFF	TGTGCCAGCACCTTAACGGGTTACAATGAGCAGTTCTTC
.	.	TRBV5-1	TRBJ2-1	CASSLGQNYNEQFF	TGCGCCAGCAGCTTGGGGCAGAACTACAATGAGCAGTTCTTC
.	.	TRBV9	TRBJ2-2	CASSAPGTSWTGELFF	TGTGCCAGCAGCGCACCGGGGACTTCGTGGACCGGGGAGCTGTTTTTT
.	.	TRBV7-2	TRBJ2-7	CASSLDGLGEQYF	TGTGCCAGCAGCTTAGACGGGTTGGGCGAGCAGTACTTC
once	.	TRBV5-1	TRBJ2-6	CASFNGAGANVLTF	TGCGCCAGCTTCAACGGGGCTGGGGCCAACGTCCTGACTTTC
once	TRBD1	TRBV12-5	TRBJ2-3	CASGGQGSTDTQYF	TGTGCTAGTGGGGGACAGGGGAGCACAGATACGCAGTATTTT
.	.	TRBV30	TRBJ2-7	CAWSRDPGRTAF	TGTGCCTGGAGCCGAGATCCGGGACGGACAGCGTTC
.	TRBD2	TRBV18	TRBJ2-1	CASSSTSGSYNEQFF	TGTGCCAGCTCATCGACTAGCGGGAGCTACAATGAGCAGTTCTTC
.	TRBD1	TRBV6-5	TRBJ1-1	CASSTQGAGTEAFF	TGTGCCAGCAGTACTCAGGGGGCTGGCACTGAAGCTTTCTTT
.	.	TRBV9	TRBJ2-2	CASSVELASGELFF	TGTGCCAGCAGCGTAGAACTAGCCTCCGGGGAGCTGTTTTTT
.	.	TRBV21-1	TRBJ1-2	CASSKAEGGYGYTF	TGTGCCAGCAGCAAAGCGGAGGGGGGCTATGGCTACACCTTC
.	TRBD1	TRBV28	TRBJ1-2	CASSPPLGQGPGYTF	TGTGCCAGCAGCCCTCCCCTCGGACAGGGGCCGGGCTACACCTTC
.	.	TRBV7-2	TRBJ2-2	CASSLAKAANTGELFF	TGTGCCAGCAGCTTAGCGAAGGCGGCGAACACCGGGGAGCTGTTTTTT
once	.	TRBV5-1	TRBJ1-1	CASSLTQGTEAFF	TGCGCCAGCAGCTTGACACAGGGAACTGAAGCTTTCTTT
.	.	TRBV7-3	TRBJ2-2	CASSLDGGSGELFF	TGTGCCAGCAGCTTAGATGGGGGCTCCGGGGAGCTGTTTTTT
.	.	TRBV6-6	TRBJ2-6	CASSASSHLGANVLTF	TGTGCCAGCAGTGCGAGTTCCCACCTTGGGGCCAACGTCCTGACTTTC